This passage covers 5 T cell receptor beta chains from one sample sequenced in a study of OX40 agonist ivuxolimab in advanced cancers. Sequencing was performed with immunoSEQ multiplex PCR; in TCRdb, only in-frame clones are kept and a portion is missing. The data contain 95,000 to 100,000 clones, 84% of them singletons. This sample comprised CD4+ or CD8+ T cells sorted from blood, obtained in a trial of the OX40 agonist ivuxolimab. The source of these receptors is an adult with an advanced solid tumor such as melanoma, head and neck, liver or kidney cancer.

V gene TRBV4-1 combines with J gene TRBJ2-3; no definite D call. Trimming left V 1 base short and J 4 bases short, with 9 bases between. This CDR3 has 14 amino acids. Germline assignment: CDR1 MGHRA and CDR2 YSYEKL. CDR3 loop: CASSQGVGSDTQYF. In nucleotides, the CDR3 is TGCGCCAGCAGCCAAGGGGTGGGTTCAGATACGCAGTATTTT.

The chain couples TRBV5-6 to TRBJ2-7; perhaps TRBD2 as D (6 bases). The CDR3 is 14 amino acids. Trimming left V 3 bases short and J 3 bases short, with 13 bases between. The germline CDR1 and CDR2 sequences are SGHDT and YYEEEE. The chain's CDR3 is CASSWMTSGYEQYF. In DNA form, the CDR3 reads TGTGCCAGCAGCTGGATGACTAGTGGCTACGAGCAGTACTTC.

There are many counts of this clone. CDR3 amino acids: CASGGRPRSEEQYF. The CDR3 coding sequence is TGTGCCAGCGGAGGCCGTCCCAGGTCGGAGGAGCAGTACTTC. The chain combines TRBV6-1 with TRBJ2-7; TRBD2 might be the D (5 bases). Germline values: CDR1 MNHNS, CDR2 SASEGT. CDR3 length equals 14 residues. The V and J ends lost 8 bases and 7 bases respectively, with 21 bases between them.

J is TRBJ1-1 and V is TRBV18, with D perhaps matching TRBD1 (5 bases). Trimming stripped 6 bases from V and 2 bases from J, with 10 bases between. This CDR3 has 13 amino acids. The germline V gene encodes CDR1 KGHSH and CDR2 LQKENI. In DNA, the CDR3 is TGTGCCAGCTCTCAGACAGTTAACACTGAAGCTTTCTTT. Amino acid sequence: CASSQTVNTEAFF.

J is TRBJ1-1 and V is TRBV10-3, with TRBD1 matching 7 bases. Trimming took 6 bases from V and 4 from J; bases not matched to a gene: 11. Looked up from germline, CDR1 is ENHRY and CDR2 is SYGVKD. The CDR3 is 15 amino acids. The CDR3 is CAIRFTTGESTEAFF. In DNA form, the CDR3 reads TGTGCCATCAGATTTACTACAGGGGAGAGCACTGAAGCTTTCTTT.